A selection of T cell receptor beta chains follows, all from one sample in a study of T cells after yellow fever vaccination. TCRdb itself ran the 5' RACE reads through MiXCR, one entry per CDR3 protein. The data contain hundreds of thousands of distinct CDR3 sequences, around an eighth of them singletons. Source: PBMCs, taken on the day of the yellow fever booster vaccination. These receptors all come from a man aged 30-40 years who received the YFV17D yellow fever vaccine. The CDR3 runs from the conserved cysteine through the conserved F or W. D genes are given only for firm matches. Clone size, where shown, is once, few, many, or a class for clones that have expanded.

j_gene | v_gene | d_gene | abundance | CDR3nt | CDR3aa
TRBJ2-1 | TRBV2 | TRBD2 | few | TGTGCCAGCAGTTTTTTTACTAGCGGGAGGGCCACTGAGCAGTTCTTC | CASSFFTSGRATEQFF
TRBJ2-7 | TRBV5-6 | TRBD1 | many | TGTGCCAGCAGCTTCTGGGACAGGGGCTACGAGCAGTACTTC | CASSFWDRGYEQYF
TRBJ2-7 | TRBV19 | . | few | TGTGCCAGTAGTACCGCCGGCGGCGATCACGAGCAGTACTTC | CASSTAGGDHEQYF
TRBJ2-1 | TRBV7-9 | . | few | TGTGTCGGGGGCGCGTACTACAATGAGCAGTTCTTC | CVGGAYYNEQFF
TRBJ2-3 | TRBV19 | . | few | TGTGCCAGTAGTAATATCCGAGTCGCAGCAGATACGCAGTATTTT | CASSNIRVAADTQYF
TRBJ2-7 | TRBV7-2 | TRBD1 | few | TGTGCCAGCAGCTTGGGGACAGAGACCTACGAGCAGTACTTC | CASSLGTETYEQYF
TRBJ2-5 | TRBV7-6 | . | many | TGTGCCAGCAGCTTGAGGGAGAAAGGGACCCAGTACTTC | CASSLREKGTQYF
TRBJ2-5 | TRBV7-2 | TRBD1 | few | TGTGCCAGCAGCTTAGAACAGGGGCAGACCCAGTACTTC | CASSLEQGQTQYF
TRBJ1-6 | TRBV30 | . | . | TGTGCCTGGAGTGTAAAGGCAGGACCCATCAGCTCCTATAATTCACCCCTCCACTTT | CAWSVKAGPISSYNSPLHF
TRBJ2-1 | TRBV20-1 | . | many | TGCAGTGCTGCCTTCCGTCGGAATGAGCAGTTCTTC | CSAAFRRNEQFF
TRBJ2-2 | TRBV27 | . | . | TGTGCCAGCAGTGTCCGGACCTCCTCAAGGATTGTCACCGGGGAGCTGTTTTTT | CASSVRTSSRIVTGELFF
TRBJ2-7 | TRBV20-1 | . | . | TGCAGTGCTAGAACCAATTACTACGAGCAGTACTTC | CSARTNYYEQYF
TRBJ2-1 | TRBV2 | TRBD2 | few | TGTGCCACCGTAGTAGGGACTAGCGGCAACAATGAGCAGTTCTTC | CATVVGTSGNNEQFF
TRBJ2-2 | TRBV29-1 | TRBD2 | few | TGCAGCGGGGGGGGAACCTGGGGAGGGGAGCTGTTTTTT | CSGGGTWGGELFF
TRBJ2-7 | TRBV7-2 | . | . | TGTGCCAGCAGCTCCTTCGCTGACTACGAGCAGTACTTC | CASSSFADYEQYF
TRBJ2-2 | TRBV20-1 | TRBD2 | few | TGCAGTGCCTGGACTAGCGGGCGCACCGGGGAGCTGTTTTTT | CSAWTSGRTGELFF
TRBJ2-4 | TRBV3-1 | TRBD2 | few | TGTGCCAGCAGCACCACTAGCGGGGCAGTCCAACGGGTGGCCAAAAACATTCAGTACTTC | CASSTTSGAVQRVAKNIQYF
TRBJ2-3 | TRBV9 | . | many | TGTGCCAGCAGCGTCGTCACAGATACGCAGTATTTT | CASSVVTDTQYF
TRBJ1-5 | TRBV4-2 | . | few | TGTGCCAGCAGGACAAGCGGGGGGGGGCAGCCCCAGCATTTT | CASRTSGGGQPQHF
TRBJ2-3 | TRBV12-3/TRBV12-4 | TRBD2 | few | TGTGCCAGCATCCCGACTAGCGGGAGCCGAGTAGATACGCAGTATTTT | CASIPTSGSRVDTQYF
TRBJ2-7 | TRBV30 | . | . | TGTGCCTGGAGTGCCCTGGGGGAGCAGTACTTC | CAWSALGEQYF
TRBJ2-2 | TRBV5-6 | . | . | TGTGCCAGCAGCACCGGGGCACAAACGAACACCGGGGAGCTGTTTTTT | CASSTGAQTNTGELFF
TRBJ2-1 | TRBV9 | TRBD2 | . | TGTGCCAGCAGCGTGGGTCCCGGGACTAGCGGAAACAATGAGCAGTTCTTC | CASSVGPGTSGNNEQFF
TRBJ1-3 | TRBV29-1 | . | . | TGCAGCGTTGAAGAGATTAGTGGAAACACCATATATTTT | CSVEEISGNTIYF
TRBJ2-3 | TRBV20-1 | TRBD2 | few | TGCAGTGCTCCTAGAGCGGGAAGGGCAGATACGCAGTATTTT | CSAPRAGRADTQYF
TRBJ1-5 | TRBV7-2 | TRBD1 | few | TGTGCCAGCAGCTTAGATGGACAGGTCCCCACGCCCCAGCATTTT | CASSLDGQVPTPQHF
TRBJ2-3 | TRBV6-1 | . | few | TGTGCCAGCAGAGCAATCGGGACTTCCCCAATCACAGATACGCAGTATTTT | CASRAIGTSPITDTQYF
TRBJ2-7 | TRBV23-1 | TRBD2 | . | TGCGCCAGCAGTCAACTTAACCGGGACAGGGAGACTAGCGGGAGGGCCGGCAACGAGCAGTACTTC | CASSQLNRDRETSGRAGNEQYF
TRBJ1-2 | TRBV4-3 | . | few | TGCGCCAGCAGCCAAGTCGTAAGGGGGTACTATGGCTACACCTTC | CASSQVVRGYYGYTF
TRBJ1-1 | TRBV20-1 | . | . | TGCAGTGCGTCTACAACAGGTGAAGCTTTCTTT | CSASTTGEAFF
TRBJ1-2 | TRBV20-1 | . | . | TGCAGTGCTAGGTTGGCGTATGGCTACACCTTC | CSARLAYGYTF
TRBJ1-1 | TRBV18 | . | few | TGTGCCAGCTCACCAGAGGTCAGTCGGAACACTGAAGCTTTCTTT | CASSPEVSRNTEAFF
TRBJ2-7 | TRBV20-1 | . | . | TGCAGTGCTAGAGCCGCCAGGGGATACTCCTACGAGCAGTACTTC | CSARAARGYSYEQYF
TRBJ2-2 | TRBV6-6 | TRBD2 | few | TGTGCCAGCAGTTACTCCGGACTAGGGGCGGACACCGGGGAGCTGTTTTTT | CASSYSGLGADTGELFF
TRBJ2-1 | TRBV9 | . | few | TGTGCCAGCAGCGTAGAGACACAGCGGGCTGAGCAGTTCTTC | CASSVETQRAEQFF
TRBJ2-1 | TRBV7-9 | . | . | TGTGCCAGCAGCTTAAGGGGCGTCAATGAGCAGTTCTTC | CASSLRGVNEQFF
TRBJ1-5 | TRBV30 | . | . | TGTGCCTGGCAAACAGTAGGGGATCAGCCCCAGCATTTT | CAWQTVGDQPQHF
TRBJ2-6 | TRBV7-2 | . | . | TGTGCCAGCAGCCCAATGGGATTTGCTGGGGCCAACGTCCTGACTTTC | CASSPMGFAGANVLTF
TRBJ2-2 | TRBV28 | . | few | TGTGCCAGCAGTTTATTAGTAGGAGACAGCTCAGGGACCGGGAATCTGTTTTTT | CASSLLVGDSSGTGNLFF
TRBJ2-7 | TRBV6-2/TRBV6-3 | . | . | TGTGCCAGCAGTTGGGGACCGGTCTACGAGCAGTACTTC | CASSWGPVYEQYF
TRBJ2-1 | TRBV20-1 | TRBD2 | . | TGCAGTGTTATGACCGTTCGTAGCGGGAGGGACCTCAATGAGCAGTTCTTC | CSVMTVRSGRDLNEQFF
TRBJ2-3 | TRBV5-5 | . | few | TGTGCCAGCAGCTTGGTATACCGCGGAACAGATACGCAGTATTTT | CASSLVYRGTDTQYF
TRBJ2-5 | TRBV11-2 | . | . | TGTGCCAGCAGCTTCGACATCACCCAAGAGACCCAGTACTTC | CASSFDITQETQYF
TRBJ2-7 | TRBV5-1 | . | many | TGCGCCAGCAGAATAGCGGCCTCCTACGAGCAGTACTTC | CASRIAASYEQYF
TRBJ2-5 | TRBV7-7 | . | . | TGTGCCAGCAGCTTAGGTGTTTCCGGGTCTGGAGAGACCCAGTACTTC | CASSLGVSGSGETQYF
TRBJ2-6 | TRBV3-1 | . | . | TGTGCCAGCAGCCTACAGGGGAGGAGGGCCAACGTCCTGACTTTC | CASSLQGRRANVLTF
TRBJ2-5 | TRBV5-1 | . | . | TGCGCCAGCAGCTTCGGCAGGGTCAAAGAGACCCAGTACTTC | CASSFGRVKETQYF
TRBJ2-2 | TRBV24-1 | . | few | TGTGCCACCAGTGATCCCCAAGGAGGGTACACCGGGGAGCTGTTTTTT | CATSDPQGGYTGELFF
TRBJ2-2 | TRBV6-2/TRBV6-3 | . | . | TGTGCCAGCAGTTACTACAACACCGGGGAGCTGTTTTTT | CASSYYNTGELFF
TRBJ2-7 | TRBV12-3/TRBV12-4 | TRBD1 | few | TGTGCCAGCAGTCAGGGACAGGGGGCCCCCGAGCAGTACTTC | CASSQGQGAPEQYF
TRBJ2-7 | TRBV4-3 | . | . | TGCGCCAGCAGTCTCCAATTCAGGTCCGAGCAGTACTTC | CASSLQFRSEQYF
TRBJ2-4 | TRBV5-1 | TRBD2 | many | TGCGCCAGCAGCTTAGGCGGGAGGAACATTCAGTACTTC | CASSLGGRNIQYF
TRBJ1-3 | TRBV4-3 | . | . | TGCGCCAGCAGCCAAGAGCCCCCTCCTGGGGGGAGCTCTGGAAACACCATATATTTT | CASSQEPPPGGSSGNTIYF
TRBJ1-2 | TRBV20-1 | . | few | TGCAGTGCTAGTCCCAGATTCTATGGCTACACCTTC | CSASPRFYGYTF
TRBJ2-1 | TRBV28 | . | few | TGTGCCAGCAGTGACTCTATCTACAATGAGCAGTTCTTC | CASSDSIYNEQFF